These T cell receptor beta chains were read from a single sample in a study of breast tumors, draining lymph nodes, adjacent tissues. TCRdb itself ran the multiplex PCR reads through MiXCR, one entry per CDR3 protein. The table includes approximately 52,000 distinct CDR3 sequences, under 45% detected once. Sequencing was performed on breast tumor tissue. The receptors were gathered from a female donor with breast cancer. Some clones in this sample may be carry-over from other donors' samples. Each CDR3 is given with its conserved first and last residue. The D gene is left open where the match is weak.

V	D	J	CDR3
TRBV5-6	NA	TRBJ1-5	CASSFRPTQPQHF
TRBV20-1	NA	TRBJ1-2	CSARDSRQPGYGYTF
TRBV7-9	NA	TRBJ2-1	CASSLVRSYNEQFF
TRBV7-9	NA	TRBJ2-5	CASSVSGTETQYF
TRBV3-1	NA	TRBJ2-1	CASSQGSQGSQFF
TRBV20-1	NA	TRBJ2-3	CSARPAGDTQYF
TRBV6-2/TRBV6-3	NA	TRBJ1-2	CASHPGVYYGYTF
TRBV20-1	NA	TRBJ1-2	CSARDPRGWGYTF
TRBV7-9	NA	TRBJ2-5	CASSPGVTMGEETQYF
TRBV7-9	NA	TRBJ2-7	CASSFYICSARQGTKSFKQYF
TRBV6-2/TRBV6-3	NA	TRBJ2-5	CASSTRIHRITETQYF
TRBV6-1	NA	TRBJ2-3	CASRPPTGTDTQYF
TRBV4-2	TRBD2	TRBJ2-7	CASSQGSSGRTEQYF
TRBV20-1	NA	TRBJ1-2	CSARDRVPNYGYTF
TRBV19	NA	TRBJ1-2	CAGGGSPTMSSSSGQGHGYTF
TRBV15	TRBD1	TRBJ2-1	CATSKIIGQGRENEQFF
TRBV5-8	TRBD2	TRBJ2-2	CASSYGGRTGELFF
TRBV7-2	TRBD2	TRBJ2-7	CASSAGGGYEQYF
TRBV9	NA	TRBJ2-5	CASSPGLGTETQSF
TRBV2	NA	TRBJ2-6	CASKPHGSSGANVLTF
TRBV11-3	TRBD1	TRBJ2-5	CASKSRPPGTGEETQYF
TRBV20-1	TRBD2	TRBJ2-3	CSALAGGTGGDTQYF
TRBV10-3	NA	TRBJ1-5	CAISGTNQPQHF
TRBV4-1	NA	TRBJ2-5	CASSQEGGTGWETQYF
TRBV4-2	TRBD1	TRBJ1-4	CASSQGTDRVNEKLFF
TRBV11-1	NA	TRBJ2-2	CASSPAVGTTGELFF
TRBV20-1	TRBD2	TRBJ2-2	CSARKAKTSGLQSFSGELFF
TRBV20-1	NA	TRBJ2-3	CSASWRKADTQYF